Shown below are 12 T cell receptor beta chains from a single sample sequenced in a study of T cell responses to AZD1222 COVID-19 vaccine. The assay was immunoSEQ multiplex PCR, and TCRdb's table has in-frame clones only and misses some. The profile shows approximately 140,000 clones, around 91% of them singletons. Here the sequenced sample was peripheral blood, taken 28 days after the second AZD1222 dose. The receptors originated from an adult who received the AZD1222 COVID-19 vaccine.

This chain joins TRBV9 and TRBJ2-1, with D uncertain. V was pared by 1 base and J by 0 bases, with 11 bases between. Germline CDR1 reads SGDLS; CDR2 reads YYNGEE. CDR3 length equals 16 residues. The CDR3 is CASSVHPLSSYNEQFF. The CDR3, as DNA: TGTGCCAGCAGCGTACACCCTTTGAGCTCCTACAATGAGCAGTTCTTC.

This clone was seen only once. V is TRBV5-1 and J is TRBJ2-5; possibly TRBD1 for D (6 bases). Trimming shortened V by 2 bases and J by 2 bases, and 13 bases separated the two germline ends. The CDR3 covers 15 residues. The germline CDR1 and CDR2 sequences are SGHRS and YFSETQ. CDR3 amino acids: CASSLYSGVQETQYF. Here the CDR3 DNA reads TGCGCCAGCAGCTTATATTCAGGGGTGCAAGAGACCCAGTACTTC. Together with reference TRBV5-1 and TRBJ2-5, the CDR3 gives the full variable domain: KAGVTQTPRYLIKTRGQQVTLSCSPISGHRSVSWYQQTPGQGLQFLFEYFSETQRNKGNFPGRFSGRQFSNSRSEMNVSTLELGDSALYLCASSLYSGVQETQYFGPGTRLLVL.

This rearrangement joins TRBV7-6 to TRBJ2-6; possible D gene TRBD1, 6 bases. The V gene lost 1 base and the J gene lost 0 bases, with 13 bases spanning the gap. Germline V gives CDR1 SGHVS, CDR2 FNYEAQ. The CDR3 is 18 residues long. This CDR3 is CASSLEWGHHSGANVLTF. The CDR3 DNA reads as TGTGCCAGCAGCTTAGAGTGGGGACATCACTCTGGGGCCAACGTCCTGACTTTC.

This chain joins TRBV5-4 and TRBJ2-7; TRBD1 aligns across 10 bases. The germline gives CDR1 SGHNT, CDR2 YYREEE (reference sequence). This CDR3 spans 15 amino acids. The ends lost 1 base at V and 2 bases at J; junction bases unmatched: 3. The CDR3 bases are TGTGCCAGCAGCTTGCCGGGACAGGGGACCTACGAGCAGTACTTC. Residues: CASSLPGQGTYEQYF. Variable domain in full (rest from reference TRBV5-4 and TRBJ2-7): ETGVTQSPTHLIKTRGQQVTLRCSSQSGHNTVSWYQQALGQGPQFIFQYYREEENGRGNFPPRFSGLQFPNYSSELNVNALELDDSALYLCASSLPGQGTYEQYFGPGTRLTVT.

The chain links TRBV5-4 to TRBJ2-5; D unresolved. Per germline, CDR1 SGHNT and CDR2 YYREEE (reference sequence). Trimming shortened V by 0 bases and J by 3 bases, and 12 bases separated the two germline ends. This CDR3 contains 15 residues. DNA of the CDR3: TGTGCCAGCAGCTTGGCCCACACCGCAAAAGAGACCCAGTACTTC. Its protein is CASSLAHTAKETQYF.

V and J are TRBV6-2 or TRBV6-3 and TRBJ1-4, with TRBD1 matching 7 bases. This CDR3 comprises 12 residues. Germline V CDR1 and CDR2: MNHEY, SVGEGT. Trimming removed 5 bases from V and 8 bases from J; junction bases left unmatched: 2. CDR3 coding DNA: TGTGCCAGCAGTCTACAGGGGGAAAAACTGTTTTTT. It yields the protein CASSLQGEKLFF.

J is TRBJ2-7 and V is TRBV2, with D perhaps matching TRBD1 (5 bases). The length of the CDR3 is 13 residues. Germline V gene sequence: CDR1 SNHLY, CDR2 FYNNEI. V lost 6 bases to trimming and J lost 2 bases, with 11 bases between them. CDR3 DNA: TGTGCCAGCAGCCCCACAGGTCCCTACGAGCAGTACGTC. Its translation: CASSPTGPYEQYV.

This rearrangement joins TRBV11-2 to TRBJ1-6; 7 nucleotides agree with TRBD1. Germline V gene data show CDR1 as SGHAT and CDR2 as FQNNGV. Unmatched junction bases numbered 1, after V lost 1 base and J lost 10 bases. This CDR3 region has 13 residues. DNA of the CDR3: TGTGCCAGCAGCTTAGCAGGGGGATCACCCCTCCACTTT. Translating it yields CASSLAGGSPLHF.

This clone was seen a single time. The CDR3 spells CASSRDRGSTGELFF. The CDR3 bases are TGTGCCAGCAGCCGGGACAGGGGAAGCACCGGGGAGCTGTTTTTT. The chain is built from TRBV6-2 or TRBV6-3 and TRBJ2-2; 10 nucleotides match TRBD1. V lost 6 bases and J lost 4; bases outside the gene matches: 5. The CDR3 contains 15 residues. Looked up from germline, CDR1 is MNHEY and CDR2 is SVGEGT.

The rearrangement joins TRBV2 to TRBJ1-1, with a weak D call TRBD1 (5 bases). The CDR3 is 14 residues long. The V and J ends lost 7 bases and 1 base respectively, with 13 bases between them. Germline loops: CDR1 SNHLY, CDR2 FYNNEI. The CDR3 DNA reads as TGTGCCAGCAAGGTAATCGGGGGGAACACTGAAGCTTTCTTT. Translation gives CASKVIGGNTEAFF.

The V and J genes are TRBV24-1 and TRBJ2-1, with TRBD2 matching 12 bases. The CDR3 loop spans 15 amino acids. Looked up from germline, CDR1 is KGHDR and CDR2 is SFDVKD. J was trimmed by 6 bases and V by 2 bases; bases with no gene match: 1. The CDR3 DNA follows: TGTGCCACCAGTGATTCGGGACTAGCGGGCAATGAGCAGTTCTTC. Translated, it gives CATSDSGLAGNEQFF.

V is TRBV12-3 or TRBV12-4 and J is TRBJ1-1, with D tentatively TRBD1 (6 bases). The germline V and J ends were trimmed by 3 bases and 7 bases, with 12 bases remaining between them. CDR3 length: 13 residues. CDR3 amino acids: CASSFRQDSEAFF. The CDR3 coding sequence is TGTGCCAGCAGTTTCCGTCAGGACAGTGAAGCTTTCTTT.